Listed below are T cell receptor beta chains from one sample, sequenced in a study of Graves' ophthalmopathy and Graves' hyperthyroidism. MiXCR was run by TCRdb on the multiplex PCR reads, yielding one entry per CDR3 protein. Here the sample spans 500,000 to 700,000 distinct CDR3 sequences, about 35% being singletons. The sequenced sample was peripheral blood or thyroid tissue (not recorded which). The source is an adult man with Graves' hyperthyroidism. CDR3s include the opening cysteine and the closing phenylalanine or tryptophan. Clone size is stated in some rows and not others, as once, few, many or a class when expanded.

j_gene: TRBJ1-6; abundance: once; v_gene: TRBV19; len: 14; CDR3aa: CATNFRKMNSPLHF
j_gene: TRBJ1-1; abundance: many; v_gene: TRBV10-3; len: 18; CDR3aa: CAAQGASLVPRSNTEAFF
j_gene: TRBJ1-1; abundance: .; v_gene: TRBV14; len: 14; CDR3aa: CASRRAGWNTEAFF
j_gene: TRBJ1-2; abundance: few; v_gene: TRBV19; len: 14; CDR3aa: CASSSSDRAYGYTF
j_gene: TRBJ2-3; abundance: .; v_gene: TRBV7-8; len: 13; CDR3aa: CASSLSDTDTQYF
j_gene: TRBJ2-7; abundance: many; v_gene: TRBV20-1; len: 12; CDR3aa: CSARDLLYEQYF
j_gene: TRBJ1-4; abundance: .; v_gene: TRBV29-1; len: 17; CDR3aa: CSVEGGGAEELDEKLFF
j_gene: TRBJ1-5; abundance: many; v_gene: TRBV5-1; len: 14; CDR3aa: CASSAGQGNQPQHF
j_gene: TRBJ2-5; abundance: few; v_gene: TRBV24-1; len: 13; CDR3aa: CATSEVGEETQYF
j_gene: TRBJ2-3; abundance: .; v_gene: TRBV29-1; len: 15; CDR3aa: CSVGSWTGFTDTQYF
j_gene: TRBJ1-1; abundance: many; v_gene: TRBV19; len: 15; CDR3aa: CASSLNWEIGAEAFF
j_gene: TRBJ2-7; abundance: .; v_gene: TRBV18; len: 13; CDR3aa: CASSPRASYEQYF
j_gene: TRBJ2-7; abundance: .; v_gene: TRBV25-1; len: 13; CDR3aa: CAPDRGSSYEQYF
j_gene: TRBJ2-7; abundance: many; v_gene: TRBV6-6; len: 13; CDR3aa: CASTPGQDYEQYF
j_gene: TRBJ2-2; abundance: many; v_gene: TRBV7-9; len: 16; CDR3aa: CASSLTGLNRVLELFF
j_gene: .; abundance: .; v_gene: TRBV29-1; len: 13; CDR3aa: CSVGLSAYNEQFF
j_gene: TRBJ2-3; abundance: few; v_gene: TRBV20-1; len: 11; CDR3aa: CSAIAGDTQYF
j_gene: TRBJ1-2; abundance: .; v_gene: TRBV3-1; len: 15; CDR3aa: CASSPTTGLKRGYTF
j_gene: TRBJ1-1; abundance: few; v_gene: TRBV27; len: 12; CDR3aa: CASSLLRGEAFF
j_gene: TRBJ2-7; abundance: many; v_gene: TRBV7-9; len: 14; CDR3aa: CASRSADSPYEQYF
j_gene: TRBJ2-7; abundance: many; v_gene: TRBV6-1; len: 14; CDR3aa: CASSVQGGTYEQYF
j_gene: .; abundance: .; v_gene: TRBV7-9; len: 15; CDR3aa: CASSLGAGGRNEQFF
j_gene: TRBJ2-7; abundance: many; v_gene: TRBV10-3; len: 14; CDR3aa: CAIRQTGPGYEQYF
j_gene: TRBJ2-2; abundance: .; v_gene: TRBV12-3/TRBV12-4; len: 15; CDR3aa: CASSQERGNTGELFF
j_gene: TRBJ2-7; abundance: many; v_gene: TRBV6-5; len: 14; CDR3aa: CASSYGSGSYEQYF
j_gene: TRBJ2-7; abundance: .; v_gene: TRBV7-6; len: 16; CDR3aa: CASSLGSAGGYNEQYF
j_gene: TRBJ1-5; abundance: many; v_gene: TRBV7-9; len: 13; CDR3aa: CASSLGGLQPQHF
j_gene: TRBJ2-5; abundance: many; v_gene: TRBV20-1; len: 11; CDR3aa: CSASGQETQYF
j_gene: TRBJ2-7; abundance: many; v_gene: TRBV19; len: 15; CDR3aa: CASTPGQGFAYEQYF
j_gene: TRBJ2-1; abundance: .; v_gene: TRBV7-2; len: 17; CDR3aa: CASSLARGQYVITEQFF
j_gene: TRBJ1-5; abundance: .; v_gene: TRBV27; len: 19; CDR3aa: CASVGATHGTATSNQPQHF
j_gene: TRBJ2-5; abundance: .; v_gene: TRBV24-1; len: 14; CDR3aa: CATSEGLPGETQYF
j_gene: TRBJ2-7; abundance: .; v_gene: TRBV29-1; len: 15; CDR3aa: CSVEPTSGGYNEQYF
j_gene: TRBJ2-1; abundance: .; v_gene: TRBV7-8; len: 15; CDR3aa: CASSFEASSYNEQFF
j_gene: TRBJ1-1; abundance: many; v_gene: TRBV12-3/TRBV12-4; len: 14; CDR3aa: CASSLTVIWTEAFF
j_gene: TRBJ2-5; abundance: many; v_gene: TRBV20-1; len: 14; CDR3aa: CSARRGRVKETQYF
j_gene: TRBJ2-7; abundance: once; v_gene: TRBV5-4; len: 16; CDR3aa: CASSGLRDRGDYEQYF
j_gene: .; abundance: few; v_gene: TRBV15; len: 14; CDR3aa: CATSRGLAENIQYF
j_gene: TRBJ1-1; abundance: many; v_gene: TRBV10-3; len: 14; CDR3aa: CAISRDRINTEAFF
j_gene: TRBJ2-3; abundance: many; v_gene: TRBV2; len: 15; CDR3aa: CASIWQDHRRDTQYF
j_gene: TRBJ1-5; abundance: many; v_gene: TRBV2; len: 15; CDR3aa: CASREGGYSNQPQHF
j_gene: TRBJ1-3; abundance: many; v_gene: TRBV5-1; len: 13; CDR3aa: CASSLDRGNTIYF
j_gene: TRBJ1-5; abundance: once; v_gene: TRBV29-1; len: 14; CDR3aa: CSVEDRRRMVHEHF
j_gene: TRBJ2-1; abundance: .; v_gene: TRBV12-3/TRBV12-4; len: 14; CDR3aa: CASSLAFPYNEQFF
j_gene: TRBJ1-1; abundance: few; v_gene: TRBV15; len: 14; CDR3aa: CATSKGLGNTEAFF
j_gene: TRBJ1-5; abundance: few; v_gene: TRBV6-2/TRBV6-3; len: 15; CDR3aa: CASSYRLNSNQPQHF
j_gene: TRBJ2-7; abundance: .; v_gene: TRBV7-2; len: 16; CDR3aa: CASSPGRGYSSYEQYF
j_gene: TRBJ1-1; abundance: .; v_gene: TRBV7-2; len: 12; CDR3aa: CASSRRNTEASF
j_gene: TRBJ1-2; abundance: .; v_gene: TRBV4-1; len: 15; CDR3aa: CASSQDRTGHYGYTF
j_gene: TRBJ1-2; abundance: many; v_gene: TRBV7-8; len: 14; CDR3aa: CASSQTTGSYGYTF
j_gene: TRBJ1-1; abundance: .; v_gene: TRBV7-9; len: 13; CDR3aa: CASSLGGRTEAFF
j_gene: TRBJ2-2; abundance: .; v_gene: TRBV7-6; len: 16; CDR3aa: CASTPGAGRRTGELFF
j_gene: .; abundance: .; v_gene: TRBV7-2; len: 15; CDR3aa: CASSRLPGQGHQQFF
j_gene: TRBJ1-2; abundance: .; v_gene: TRBV5-1; len: 16; CDR3aa: CASSLEGDRRNYGYTF
j_gene: TRBJ1-1; abundance: few; v_gene: TRBV6-5; len: 14; CDR3aa: CASSELSVNTEAFF
j_gene: TRBJ2-7; abundance: many; v_gene: TRBV6-5; len: 13; CDR3aa: CASSVDSSYEQYF
j_gene: TRBJ1-6; abundance: many; v_gene: TRBV10-3; len: 16; CDR3aa: CAISESGPKGNSPLHF
j_gene: TRBJ1-3; abundance: .; v_gene: TRBV14; len: 14; CDR3aa: CASSQGRGLNTIYF
j_gene: TRBJ2-6; abundance: .; v_gene: TRBV10-3; len: 20; CDR3aa: CAISETAGRPPPTRANVLTF
j_gene: TRBJ1-1; abundance: many; v_gene: TRBV12-3/TRBV12-4; len: 14; CDR3aa: CASSRRSMNTEAFF